This is a list of T cell receptor beta chains from one sample in a study of neoadjuvant anti-PD-1 for oral cavity cancer. Produced via immunoSEQ multiplex PCR; TCRdb's table is partial and in-frame only. The profile shows around 67,000 clones, around 85% of them singletons. This material consisted of PBMCs, taken after nivolumab (anti-PD-1) treatment. All receptors come from a person between 40 and 80 years old with oral cavity squamous cell carcinoma. Each CDR3 is given with its conserved first and last residue. Each record gives: CDR3 length, V gene, J gene, D gene, clone size, CDR3 DNA, CDR3 protein. The D gene is left open where the match is weak. Some rows mark clone size as missing; the rest say once, few, many or name a class of expanded clone.

CDR3 length: 15
V gene: TRBV11-2
J gene: TRBJ1-2
D gene: -
clone size: -
CDR3 DNA: TGTGCCAGCAGACGCCCGGGGGCGGCCCAAGGTGGCTACACCTTC
CDR3 protein: CASRRPGAAQGGYTF

CDR3 length: 13
V gene: TRBV29-1
J gene: TRBJ1-5
D gene: -
clone size: -
CDR3 DNA: TGCAGCGTTGTGTCGGGCGGGGATCAGCCCCAGCATTTT
CDR3 protein: CSVVSGGDQPQHF

CDR3 length: 15
V gene: TRBV5-1
J gene: TRBJ2-3
D gene: -
clone size: -
CDR3 DNA: TGCGCCAGCAGTGTCGGGACTCACGGGGCAGATACGCAGTATTTT
CDR3 protein: CASSVGTHGADTQYF

CDR3 length: 12
V gene: TRBV10-3
J gene: TRBJ2-1
D gene: -
clone size: once
CDR3 DNA: TGTGCCATCAGTGAAAGTTACAATGAGCAGTTCTTC
CDR3 protein: CAISESYNEQFF

CDR3 length: 17
V gene: TRBV19
J gene: TRBJ1-1
D gene: TRBD1
clone size: few
CDR3 DNA: TGTGCCAGTTTCGAAAGGACAGGGGGCGCCTGGAACACTGAAGCTTTCTTT
CDR3 protein: CASFERTGGAWNTEAFF

CDR3 length: 11
V gene: TRBV28
J gene: TRBJ2-3
D gene: TRBD2
clone size: -
CDR3 DNA: TGCGTGGCGGGAGAAACAGATACGCAGTATTTT
CDR3 protein: CVAGETDTQYF

CDR3 length: 17
V gene: TRBV15
J gene: TRBJ2-7
D gene: -
clone size: -
CDR3 DNA: TGTGCCACCAGCAGTGATCGCCTCAGGGCCGGAGCCTACGAGCAGTACTTC
CDR3 protein: CATSSDRLRAGAYEQYF

CDR3 length: 13
V gene: TRBV30
J gene: TRBJ1-1
D gene: -
clone size: once
CDR3 DNA: TGTGCCTGGAGTGCACAGGGGAACACTGAAGCTTTCTTT
CDR3 protein: CAWSAQGNTEAFF

CDR3 length: 14
V gene: TRBV7-2
J gene: TRBJ2-7
D gene: -
clone size: -
CDR3 DNA: TGTGCCAGCAGCCTCGGGCCCTTGTCCTACGAGCAGTACTTC
CDR3 protein: CASSLGPLSYEQYF

CDR3 length: 13
V gene: TRBV11-2
J gene: TRBJ2-7
D gene: -
clone size: -
CDR3 DNA: TGTGCCAGCAGCTTTGGGGTGGGCTACGAGCAGTACTTC
CDR3 protein: CASSFGVGYEQYF

CDR3 length: 14
V gene: TRBV6-1
J gene: TRBJ2-5
D gene: -
clone size: -
CDR3 DNA: TGTGCCAGCATGTTAGAGGCAGGCGCAATGACCCAGTACTTC
CDR3 protein: CASMLEAGAMTQYF

CDR3 length: 13
V gene: TRBV4-1
J gene: TRBJ2-1
D gene: -
clone size: -
CDR3 DNA: TGCGCCAGCAGCCCTAATTGGGGTTATGAGCAGTTCTTC
CDR3 protein: CASSPNWGYEQFF

CDR3 length: 14
V gene: TRBV7-7
J gene: TRBJ2-2
D gene: -
clone size: -
CDR3 DNA: TGTGCTAGCAGCTTGGCGCCAAACACCGGGGAGCTGTTTTTT
CDR3 protein: CASSLAPNTGELFF

CDR3 length: 11
V gene: TRBV6-5
J gene: TRBJ2-7
D gene: TRBD2
clone size: -
CDR3 DNA: TGTGCCACCTCGGGGGGGTACGAGCAGTACTTC
CDR3 protein: CATSGGYEQYF

CDR3 length: 13
V gene: TRBV29-1
J gene: TRBJ1-1
D gene: TRBD1
clone size: -
CDR3 DNA: TGCAGCGTGGAGCGGGACAGGGGCGCGGAAGCTTTCTTT
CDR3 protein: CSVERDRGAEAFF

CDR3 length: 14
V gene: TRBV7-6
J gene: TRBJ2-3
D gene: -
clone size: -
CDR3 DNA: TGTGCCAGCAGCTTAGCGGGGCTCACAGATACGCAGTATTTT
CDR3 protein: CASSLAGLTDTQYF

CDR3 length: 15
V gene: TRBV25-1
J gene: TRBJ1-4
D gene: TRBD1
clone size: -
CDR3 DNA: TGTGCCAGCAGTCCCCACGGGACAGCTAATGAAAAACTGTTTTTT
CDR3 protein: CASSPHGTANEKLFF

CDR3 length: 16
V gene: TRBV4-1
J gene: TRBJ2-1
D gene: TRBD1
clone size: -
CDR3 DNA: TGCGCCAGCAGCCCCCAAGGCAGGGGGATCTACAATGAGCAGTTCTTC
CDR3 protein: CASSPQGRGIYNEQFF

CDR3 length: 16
V gene: TRBV2
J gene: TRBJ1-3
D gene: TRBD1
clone size: -
CDR3 DNA: TGTGCCAGTAATGGGGCAGGGGGGACCCGAAAAAACACCATATATTTT
CDR3 protein: CASNGAGGTRKNTIYF

CDR3 length: 17
V gene: TRBV7-8
J gene: TRBJ2-1
D gene: -
clone size: -
CDR3 DNA: TGTGCCAGCAGCTTACGGGATGTGGCGGGTAAGAACAATGAGCAGTTCTTC
CDR3 protein: CASSLRDVAGKNNEQFF

CDR3 length: 13
V gene: TRBV21-1
J gene: TRBJ1-2
D gene: -
clone size: -
CDR3 DNA: TGTGCCAGCAGGCTCCGGGAGAGGGCTGGCTACACCTTC
CDR3 protein: CASRLRERAGYTF

CDR3 length: 13
V gene: TRBV9
J gene: TRBJ1-2
D gene: -
clone size: -
CDR3 DNA: TGTGCCAGCAGCATTTCGGGAATTAGCGGCTACACCTTC
CDR3 protein: CASSISGISGYTF

CDR3 length: 13
V gene: TRBV30
J gene: TRBJ2-7
D gene: TRBD2
clone size: -
CDR3 DNA: TGTGCCCGCTCTAGCGGGAGCTCCTACGAGCAGTACTTC
CDR3 protein: CARSSGSSYEQYF

CDR3 length: 12
V gene: TRBV7-9
J gene: TRBJ2-5
D gene: -
clone size: -
CDR3 DNA: TGTGCCAGCAGCTCTCTGGTGGAGACCCAGTACTTC
CDR3 protein: CASSSLVETQYF

CDR3 length: 16
V gene: TRBV9
J gene: TRBJ1-1
D gene: TRBD1
clone size: -
CDR3 DNA: TGTGCCAGCAGCGTAGCGGAGGGGGCTATGAACACTGAAGCTTTCTTT
CDR3 protein: CASSVAEGAMNTEAFF

CDR3 length: 11
V gene: TRBV12-5
J gene: TRBJ2-7
D gene: -
clone size: -
CDR3 DNA: TGTGCTAGTGTCCTCTCCTACGAGCAGTACTTC
CDR3 protein: CASVLSYEQYF

CDR3 length: 12
V gene: TRBV7-9
J gene: TRBJ2-3
D gene: -
clone size: -
CDR3 DNA: TGTGCCAGCAGCCCAGACACAGATACGCAGTATTTT
CDR3 protein: CASSPDTDTQYF

CDR3 length: 14
V gene: TRBV30
J gene: TRBJ1-6
D gene: -
clone size: -
CDR3 DNA: TGTGCCTGGAGTGCTGTGGGACTCAATTCACCCCTCCACTTT
CDR3 protein: CAWSAVGLNSPLHF

CDR3 length: 14
V gene: TRBV5-1
J gene: TRBJ2-5
D gene: -
clone size: -
CDR3 DNA: TGCGCCAGCACACAACAGGGCCGCCAAGAGACCCAGTACTTC
CDR3 protein: CASTQQGRQETQYF

CDR3 length: 13
V gene: TRBV18
J gene: TRBJ1-5
D gene: TRBD1
clone size: -
CDR3 DNA: TGTGCCAGCTCCGGACAGGGGGATGAGCCCCAGCATTTT
CDR3 protein: CASSGQGDEPQHF

CDR3 length: 15
V gene: TRBV7-2
J gene: TRBJ1-4
D gene: TRBD1
clone size: -
CDR3 DNA: TGTGCCAGCAGCTGGGCCGGGACAGATGATGAAAAACTGTTTTTT
CDR3 protein: CASSWAGTDDEKLFF

CDR3 length: 14
V gene: TRBV6-1
J gene: TRBJ2-3
D gene: -
clone size: -
CDR3 DNA: TGTGCCAGCAGTACGGACGGTAGGGGAGATACGCAGTATTTT
CDR3 protein: CASSTDGRGDTQYF

CDR3 length: 13
V gene: TRBV11-2
J gene: TRBJ2-7
D gene: TRBD1
clone size: -
CDR3 DNA: TGTGCCAGCAAGACACAGGGGGCCTACGAGCAGTACTTC
CDR3 protein: CASKTQGAYEQYF

CDR3 length: 14
V gene: TRBV19
J gene: TRBJ2-7
D gene: TRBD1
clone size: -
CDR3 DNA: TGTGCCAGTAGGATACAGGGGGCGGAGGGCGAGCAGTACTTC
CDR3 protein: CASRIQGAEGEQYF

CDR3 length: 15
V gene: TRBV6-1
J gene: TRBJ2-7
D gene: TRBD1
clone size: -
CDR3 DNA: TGTGCCAGCAGCGCAGGACAGGGAATTCGCTACGAGCAGTACTTC
CDR3 protein: CASSAGQGIRYEQYF

CDR3 length: 13
V gene: TRBV19
J gene: TRBJ2-7
D gene: TRBD2
clone size: -
CDR3 DNA: TGTGCCAGTAGTAATCAGCGGGGGGGCGAAGAGTACTTC
CDR3 protein: CASSNQRGGEEYF

CDR3 length: 15
V gene: TRBV7-2
J gene: TRBJ1-2
D gene: -
clone size: -
CDR3 DNA: TGTGCCAGCAGCTTAATTGAGGGCCCGAGCTATGGCTACACCTTC
CDR3 protein: CASSLIEGPSYGYTF

CDR3 length: 16
V gene: TRBV7-8
J gene: TRBJ1-2
D gene: TRBD1
clone size: few
CDR3 DNA: TGTGCCAGCAGCACGCGGACAGGGGGCTGGAACTATGGCTACACCTTC
CDR3 protein: CASSTRTGGWNYGYTF

CDR3 length: 15
V gene: TRBV5-1
J gene: TRBJ2-3
D gene: TRBD2
clone size: -
CDR3 DNA: TGCGCCAGCAGCTTGTTCCGTAGCGGGGCGGATACGCAGTATTTT
CDR3 protein: CASSLFRSGADTQYF

CDR3 length: 14
V gene: TRBV5-1
J gene: TRBJ2-6
D gene: -
clone size: -
CDR3 DNA: TGCGCCAGTAGGCAGAGGGCTGGGGCCAACGTCCTGACTTTC
CDR3 protein: CASRQRAGANVLTF

CDR3 length: 20
V gene: TRBV11-3
J gene: TRBJ2-3
D gene: TRBD2
clone size: -
CDR3 DNA: TGTGCCAGCACTCACGCACGGACTAGCGGGAAGTCATACGGGACAGATACGCAGTATTTT
CDR3 protein: CASTHARTSGKSYGTDTQYF

CDR3 length: 15
V gene: TRBV5-4
J gene: TRBJ2-7
D gene: TRBD2
clone size: -
CDR3 DNA: TGTGCCAGCAGCTTTTCTAGCGGGAGGGCCGGCGAGCAGTACTTC
CDR3 protein: CASSFSSGRAGEQYF

CDR3 length: 14
V gene: TRBV11-2
J gene: TRBJ2-1
D gene: -
clone size: few
CDR3 DNA: TGTGCCAGCAGCCGACTAGTCGGGCGGAATGAGCAGTTCTTC
CDR3 protein: CASSRLVGRNEQFF

CDR3 length: 16
V gene: TRBV5-5
J gene: TRBJ2-6
D gene: -
clone size: -
CDR3 DNA: TGTGCCAGCAGTGTTAGGATTCTCTCTGGGGCCAACGTCCTGACTTTC
CDR3 protein: CASSVRILSGANVLTF

CDR3 length: 16
V gene: TRBV28
J gene: TRBJ1-4
D gene: -
clone size: -
CDR3 DNA: TGTGCCAGCAGTTTACAGCTGGCGGGACATAATGAAAAACTGTTTTTT
CDR3 protein: CASSLQLAGHNEKLFF

CDR3 length: 17
V gene: TRBV4-1
J gene: TRBJ1-1
D gene: TRBD1
clone size: -
CDR3 DNA: TGCGCCAGCAGCCAACCTAGACAGGGCCTAAGGAACACTGAAGCTTTCTTT
CDR3 protein: CASSQPRQGLRNTEAFF

CDR3 length: 15
V gene: TRBV5-1
J gene: TRBJ2-3
D gene: TRBD2
clone size: -
CDR3 DNA: TGCGCCAGCAGCTTGGTGGCGGGGGACACAGATACGCAGTATTTT
CDR3 protein: CASSLVAGDTDTQYF

CDR3 length: 16
V gene: TRBV5-4
J gene: TRBJ2-3
D gene: TRBD2
clone size: -
CDR3 DNA: TGTGCCAGCAGCTCGGGGGGGGCGGGAACCACAGATACGCAGTATTTT
CDR3 protein: CASSSGGAGTTDTQYF

CDR3 length: 15
V gene: TRBV5-1
J gene: TRBJ1-1
D gene: -
clone size: -
CDR3 DNA: TGCGCCAGCAGCGGAAGGACAGCGGAGCGCACTGAAGCTTTCTTT
CDR3 protein: CASSGRTAERTEAFF

CDR3 length: 15
V gene: TRBV4-2
J gene: TRBJ1-1
D gene: TRBD1
clone size: few
CDR3 DNA: TGTGCCAGCAGCTGGACAGGGAGAGTGAGTACTGAAGCTTTCTTT
CDR3 protein: CASSWTGRVSTEAFF

CDR3 length: 15
V gene: TRBV5-1
J gene: TRBJ2-1
D gene: TRBD2
clone size: -
CDR3 DNA: TGCGCCAGCAGCGATAGCGGGGGGGTTTACAATGAGCAGTTCTTC
CDR3 protein: CASSDSGGVYNEQFF

CDR3 length: 19
V gene: TRBV19
J gene: TRBJ2-2
D gene: TRBD2
clone size: -
CDR3 DNA: TGTGCCAGTATTCGGGATGTAAGACTAGCGGGCCCGAACACCGGGGAGCTGTTTTTT
CDR3 protein: CASIRDVRLAGPNTGELFF

CDR3 length: 15
V gene: TRBV6-5
J gene: TRBJ1-5
D gene: -
clone size: -
CDR3 DNA: TGTGCCAGCAGTTACTCGGGGGGTAGCAATCAGCCCCAGCATTTT
CDR3 protein: CASSYSGGSNQPQHF